The clone carrying this T cell receptor (beta chain) was found a few times. Clones were sequenced by immunoSEQ multiplex PCR, and TCRdb holds only the in-frame ones, with some missing. The sample shows under 150,000 clones, over 80% of them seen only once. This sample is drawn from a study of T cell responses to AZD1222 COVID-19 vaccine. Per the germline V gene, CDR1 is KGHSH and CDR2 is LQKENI. The CDR3 has 15 amino acids. The V and J ends lost 3 bases and 4 bases respectively, with 13 bases between them. J is TRBJ1-3 and V is TRBV18; D may be TRBD1 (6 bases). This receptor was identified in an adult in good health. The source was peripheral blood, collected on day 0 of MenACWY control vaccination. CDR3 DNA: TGTGCCAGCTCACCCAACACAGGGAGCGGAAACACCATATATTTT. It codes for CASSPNTGSGNTIYF.